Presented here are 11 T cell receptor beta chains from one specimen sequenced in a study of shared clonotypes between healthy human individuals. TCRdb keeps only in-frame clones here, not all; method: immunoSEQ multiplex PCR. The data show 1.4 million or so clones, 98% seen once. Specimen: naive CD4+ T cells sorted from blood. Subset defined: CD45RA+ positively selected. All receptors come from a man in his thirties or forties in good health.

The chain couples TRBV13 to TRBJ2-1, with 8 bases that match TRBD2. CDR3 size: 15 residues. Germline values: CDR1 PRHDT, CDR2 FYEKMQ (reference sequence). The V gene end was trimmed by 1 base and the J gene end by 3 bases; junction bases not matched to a gene: 2. The CDR3 DNA sequence: TGTGCCAGCAGCTTAGACGCGGGAGGCTACAATGAGCAGTTCTTC. Translated, it gives CASSLDAGGYNEQFF.

The chain recombines TRBV5-1 with TRBJ2-5; 7 positions match TRBD2. The length of the CDR3 is 15 residues. Trimming removed 3 bases from V and 1 base from J; junction bases left unmatched: 6. Germline V gene data show CDR1 as SGHRS and CDR2 as YFSETQ. CDR3 coding DNA: TGCGCCAGCAGCTCGTGGGAGGGGCCCCAAGAGACCCAGTACTTC. Translated, it gives CASSSWEGPQETQYF.

The gene calls are TRBV5-1 and TRBJ1-1; possible D gene TRBD1, 5 bases. There are 15 residues in the CDR3. CDR1 is SGHRS, CDR2 YFSETQ, per germline. Trimming shortened V by 4 bases and J by 6 bases, and 19 bases separated the two germline ends. This CDR3 is CASSILGPGASEAFF. CDR3 sequence (DNA): TGCGCCAGCAGCATACTGGGACCAGGAGCCTCTGAAGCTTTCTTT.

The rearrangement uses TRBV6-5 and TRBJ2-3; possible D gene TRBD2, 6 bases. The CDR3 has 15 residues. CDR1 and CDR2 from the germline V gene are MNHEY and SVGAGI. Trimming removed 6 bases from V and 0 bases from J, with 13 bases in between. CDR3 protein: CASSQLAESTDTQYF. CDR3 DNA: TGTGCCAGCAGCCAACTAGCAGAGAGCACAGATACGCAGTATTTT.

The chain uses TRBV4-2 and TRBJ2-1, with TRBD2 matching over 9 bases. The CDR3 consists of 17 residues. Germline trimming cut 2 bases from V and 0 bases from J; bases unmatched to any gene: 5. CDR1 LGHNA and CDR2 YNFKEQ come from the germline V gene. Written as DNA, the CDR3 is TGTGCCAGCAGCCAAACAACTAGCGGGTTCTCCTACAATGAGCAGTTCTTC. It encodes CASSQTTSGFSYNEQFF.

In DNA, the CDR3 is TGTGCCAGCAGTGCCCCCGGGGGCGCGAACACCGGGGAGCTGTTTTTT. Encoded protein: CASSAPGGANTGELFF. This chain uses TRBV27 with TRBJ2-2; D may be TRBD1 or TRBD2 (6 bases each). CDR1 MNHEY and CDR2 SMNVEV come from the germline V gene (reference sequence). The V end lost 5 bases, the J end lost 0 bases, and 13 bases lay between the germline ends. The CDR3 covers 16 residues.

This rearrangement joins TRBV7-7 to TRBJ2-5, with D uncertain. Germline CDR1 is SSHAT and CDR2 is FNYEAQ (reference sequence). The CDR3 is 15 amino acids. Trimming cost V 6 bases and J 2 bases, with 16 bases left between them. CDR3 in amino acids: CASSLSGLQQETQYF. CDR3 DNA: TGTGCCAGCAGTCTTTCGGGCCTTCAGCAAGAGACCCAGTACTTC.

V is TRBV5-1 and J is TRBJ2-5; TRBD2 matches at 8 bases. The CDR3 loop spans 13 amino acids. Germline V gene lookup returns CDR1 SGHRS and CDR2 YFSETQ. With 0 bases clipped from V and 7 bases from J, the junction kept 2 bases outside the gene matches. This CDR3 reads CASSLEAGVTQYF. The CDR3, as DNA: TGCGCCAGCAGCTTGGAAGCGGGGGTGACCCAGTACTTC.

The chain recombines TRBV7-9 with TRBJ2-7; 7 nucleotides match TRBD2. With V trimmed by 0 bases and J by 4 bases, 18 bases remained unmatched. This CDR3 has 19 amino acids. In germline, CDR1 is SEHNR, CDR2 FQNEAQ (reference sequence). The DNA of the CDR3 is TGTGCCAGCAGCTTAGCTGGGGGGTGTTTGGGCGGGAGTAGGTACGAGCAGTACTTC. Its protein is CASSLAGGCLGGSRYEQYF. Complete variable domain (other parts from reference TRBV7-9 and TRBJ2-7): DTGVSQNPRHKITKRGQNVTFRCDPISEHNRLYWYRQTLGQGPEFLTYFQNEAQLEKSRLLSDRFSAERPKGSFSTLEIQRTEQGDSAMYLCASSLAGGCLGGSRYEQYFGPGTRLTVT.

V usage is TRBV15 and J usage is TRBJ2-2; D gene uncertain. Germline V gene lookup returns CDR1 LNHNV and CDR2 YYDKDF (reference sequence). The CDR3 covers 17 residues. Between the trimmed V and J ends, which lost 2 bases and 2 bases, there was a span of 15 bases. In DNA form, the CDR3 reads TGTGCCACCAGCAGACGGAACCCGGGCGCAAACACCGGGGAGCTGTTTTTT. Translated: CATSRRNPGANTGELFF.

The V call is TRBV25-1, the J call TRBJ2-1; 9 nucleotides match TRBD2. The CDR3 contains 15 residues. CDR1 and CDR2 from the germline V gene are MGHDK and SYGVNS. The J segment lost 4 bases and the V segment lost 5 bases, leaving 6 bases of the junction unmatched. The CDR3 reads CASSSGRSGYNEQFF. CDR3 in DNA: TGTGCCAGCAGTAGCGGGAGGTCGGGATACAATGAGCAGTTCTTC.